This TCR beta chain was sequenced in a study of T-cell memory formation after mild COVID-19 (dated by TCRdb to about 2021). About the study as a whole: TCR sequence clusters from the two donors were largely donor specific. Longitudinal TCRalpha and TCRbeta repertoire sequencing tracked T-cell clones expanding and contracting after mild COVID-19 in two donors. The cohort comprised two young, previously healthy adult volunteers, one female and one male. On the study overall, not on this receptor specifically: The detection of some responding clones in pre-infection memory suggests that pre-existing cross-reactive memory T cells joined the SARS-CoV-2 response. Balanced CD4/CD8 phenotypes were observed for clones contracting from day 15 to 85, whereas a bias towards CD4+ was observed for a second wave of clones expanding from day 15 to 37. SARS-CoV-2 specificity was not confirmed for the second-wave clones peaking on day 37. Contracting CD4+ clones were located mainly in the CM and EM memory subsets, whereas CD8+ clones were found to be enriched in EMRA. The study covered only two mild cases, and larger cohorts including severe cases with pre-infection samples were considered necessary.

Sequenced using an Illumina NovaSeq 6000. TCRalpha and TCRbeta cDNA libraries were constructed by 5'RACE with constant-segment primers, with sample barcodes and unique molecular identifiers being introduced. Trizol reagent was used to extract RNA from every sample. The libraries were amplified in two PCR steps, and the second step added a second sample barcode and Illumina TruSeq adapters. Libraries were sequenced on an Illumina NovaSeq with 2 x 150 bp paired-end reads. The authors processed their data as follows. Demultiplexing of reads and collapsing into UMI-guided consensus sequences were performed with migec v1.2.7. Using mixcr v2.1.11, the UMI consensuses were aligned to TRA and TRB V and J templates and assembled into clonotypes. Expanded or contracted clonotypes were those called significant by both edgeR and NoisET, with noise models trained on biological replicates. For edgeR calls, a false discovery rate-adjusted p below 0.01 and a log2 fold-change threshold of 1 were applied. PCA with hierarchical clustering of max-normalized trajectories of the 1000 most abundant clonotypes was used as exploratory dynamics analysis. Each responding clone was given a CD4 or CD8 phenotype based on the CD4+ and CD8+ repertoires, which had been sequenced separately. TCRdb itself trimmed the public reads at Q25 with fastp, ran MiXCR and retained productive beta chains. Each CDR3 protein appears once, grouped with its most common genes and DNA. The V and J calls follow TCRdb's processing rather than the paper's. The sample table shows about 160,000 distinct CDR3 sequences, and less than 40% are seen once. Jointly, the top ten make up around 12% of the sample.

Notes on this clonotype: The clone's antigen remains unknown. Per-base qualities were not stored, and no clone one base away is much larger.

Ficoll-Paque density gradient centrifugation was the method used to isolate PBMCs. Sequencing was performed on PBMCs or a T cell subset sorted from them (not recorded which). This receptor was identified in an adult woman who had mild COVID-19 (a few samples of this study predate the infection). The sample titles of this study are shuffled in the database, so cell type and time point are left out; the donor was told from shared clones.

In nucleotides, the sequence is TGTGCCAGCAGCCTTCCACGGGGGACCTCCCAAGAGACCCAGTACTTC. This gives the protein CASSLPRGTSQETQYF. Rearrangement joined TRBV25-1 to TRBJ2-5, and the D gene may be TRBD2, 6 bases matching. V is cut by 6 bases and J by 1 base, and the space between the germline ends is 18 bases. The CDR3 holds 16 amino acids from the cysteine to the phenylalanine. CDR3 DNA only is kept here, 48 bases in frame from base 1. Per the germline V gene, MGHDK is the CDR1 and SYGVNS is the CDR2.